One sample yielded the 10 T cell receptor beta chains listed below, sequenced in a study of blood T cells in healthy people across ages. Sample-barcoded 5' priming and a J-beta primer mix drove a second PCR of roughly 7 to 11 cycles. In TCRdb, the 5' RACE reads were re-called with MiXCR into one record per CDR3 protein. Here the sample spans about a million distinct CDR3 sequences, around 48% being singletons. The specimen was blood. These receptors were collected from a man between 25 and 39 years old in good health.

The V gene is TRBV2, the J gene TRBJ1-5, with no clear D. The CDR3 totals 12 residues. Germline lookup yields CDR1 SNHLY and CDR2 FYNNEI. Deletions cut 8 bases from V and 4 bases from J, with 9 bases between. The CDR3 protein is CASGKTNQPQHF. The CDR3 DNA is TGTGCCAGCGGGAAAACAAATCAGCCCCAGCATTTT. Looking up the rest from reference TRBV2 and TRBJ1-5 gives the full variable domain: EPEVTQTPSHQVTQMGQEVILRCVPISNHLYFYWYRQILGQKVEFLVSFYNNEISEKSEIFDDQFSVERPDGSNFTLKIRSTKLEDSAMYFCASGKTNQPQHFGDGTRLSIL.

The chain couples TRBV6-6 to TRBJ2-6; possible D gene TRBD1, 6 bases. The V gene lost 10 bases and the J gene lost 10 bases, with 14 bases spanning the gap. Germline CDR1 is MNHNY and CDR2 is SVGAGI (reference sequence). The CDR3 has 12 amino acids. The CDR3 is CAIGATGNVLTF. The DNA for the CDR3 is TGTGCCATTGGGGCAACAGGGAACGTCCTGACTTTC.

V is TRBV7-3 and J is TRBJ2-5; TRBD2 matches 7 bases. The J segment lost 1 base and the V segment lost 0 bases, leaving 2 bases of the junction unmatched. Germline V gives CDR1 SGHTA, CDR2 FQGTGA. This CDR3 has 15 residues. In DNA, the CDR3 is TGTGCCAGCAGCTTAACGTGGGGGGGCCAAGAGACCCAGTACTTC. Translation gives CASSLTWGGQETQYF.

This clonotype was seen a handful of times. The chain's CDR3 is CASSYPSPGRSTNEKLFF. CDR3 nucleotide sequence: TGTGCCAGCAGTTACCCGTCACCGGGACGGTCAACTAATGAAAAACTGTTTTTT. The chain joins TRBV6-7 to TRBJ1-4; D is perhaps TRBD1 (5 bases). TRBV6-7 is an ORF, with its function uncertain. Trimming cost V 2 bases and J 0 bases, with 16 bases left between them. This CDR3 region has 18 residues.

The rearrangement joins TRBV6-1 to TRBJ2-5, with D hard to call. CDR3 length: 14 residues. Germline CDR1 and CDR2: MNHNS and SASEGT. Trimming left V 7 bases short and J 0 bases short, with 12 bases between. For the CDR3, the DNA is TGTGCCAGCAACCCGACCATGTACCAAGAGACCCAGTACTTC. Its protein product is CASNPTMYQETQYF.

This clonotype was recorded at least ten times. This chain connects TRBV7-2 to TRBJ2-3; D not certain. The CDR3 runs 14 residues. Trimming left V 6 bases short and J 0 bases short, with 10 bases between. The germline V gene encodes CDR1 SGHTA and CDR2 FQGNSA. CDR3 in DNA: TGTGCCAGCAGTTTGGTGACTAGCACAGATACGCAGTATTTT. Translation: CASSLVTSTDTQYF.

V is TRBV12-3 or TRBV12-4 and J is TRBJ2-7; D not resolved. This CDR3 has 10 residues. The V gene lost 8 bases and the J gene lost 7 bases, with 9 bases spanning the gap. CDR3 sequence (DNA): TGTGCCAGCTCCACGGAGGAGCAGTACTTC. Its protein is CASSTEEQYF.

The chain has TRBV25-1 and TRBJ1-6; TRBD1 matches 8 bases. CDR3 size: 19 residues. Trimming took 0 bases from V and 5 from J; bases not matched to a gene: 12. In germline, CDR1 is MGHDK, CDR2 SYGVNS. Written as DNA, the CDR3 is TGTGCCAGCAGTGAATACCCTCAATCAGGGGGCTACCATAATTCACCCCTCCACTTT. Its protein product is CASSEYPQSGGYHNSPLHF.

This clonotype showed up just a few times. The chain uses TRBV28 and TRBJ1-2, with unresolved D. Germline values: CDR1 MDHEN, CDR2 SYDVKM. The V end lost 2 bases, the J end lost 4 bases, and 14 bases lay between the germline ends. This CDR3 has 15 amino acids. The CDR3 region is CASSLSDAILYGYTF. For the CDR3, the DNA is TGTGCCAGCAGTTTAAGCGACGCAATCCTCTATGGCTACACCTTC.

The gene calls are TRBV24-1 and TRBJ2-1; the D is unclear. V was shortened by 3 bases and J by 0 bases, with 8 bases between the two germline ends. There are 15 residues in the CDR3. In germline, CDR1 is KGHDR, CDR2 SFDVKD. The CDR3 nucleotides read TGTGCCACCAGTGATACAGTAAGCTCCTACAATGAGCAGTTCTTC. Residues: CATSDTVSSYNEQFF.